Listed below are T cell receptor beta chains from one sample, sequenced in a study of control samples from healthy donors and cancer patients. TCRdb's copy holds only in-frame clones and misses some; the assay was immunoSEQ multiplex PCR. The table shows about 220,000 clones, with 85% to 95% occurring only once. Sequencing was carried out using blood. The receptors were gathered from a man between 50 and 59 years old in good health. The CDR3 runs from the conserved cysteine through the conserved F or W. D genes are given only for firm matches. Clone size appears in some rows only: once, few, many, or a class for an expanded clone.

TRBD1	TRBV6-6	17	TRBJ1-5	.	CASSPLKGTGVDQPQHF	TGTGCCAGCAGTCCCTTGAAGGGGACAGGGGTCGATCAGCCCCAGCATTTT
.	TRBV7-3	14	TRBJ1-6	.	CASSSGPVNSPLHF	TGTGCCAGCAGCTCCGGACCGGTAAATTCACCCCTCCACTTT
.	TRBV2	13	TRBJ1-2	once	CASSDSLRLSYTF	TGTGCCAGCAGTGACAGCTTGAGGCTAAGCTACACCTTC
.	TRBV18	14	TRBJ2-7	.	CASSPPGIRDEQYF	TGTGCCAGCTCACCACCGGGTATCCGAGACGAGCAGTACTTC
.	TRBV10-3	13	TRBJ1-4	.	CATRGGLNEKLFF	TGTGCCACCAGGGGCGGACTTAATGAAAAACTGTTTTTT
TRBD1	TRBV5-1	15	TRBJ2-3	.	CASSLITGGSDTQYF	TGCGCCAGCAGCTTGATCACAGGGGGCTCAGATACGCAGTATTTT
.	TRBV15	12	TRBJ1-1	.	CATSRDGTEAFF	TGTGCCACCAGCAGAGATGGAACTGAAGCTTTCTTT
.	TRBV13	16	TRBJ1-6	.	CASSLVQGRGHSPLHF	TGTGCCAGCAGCTTAGTCCAGGGCCGTGGGCATTCACCCCTCCACTTT
.	TRBV2	18	TRBJ1-3	.	CASSEYRQDGPSGNTIYF	TGTGCCAGCAGTGAATATAGGCAGGACGGACCCTCTGGAAACACCATATATTTT
.	TRBV9	17	TRBJ2-7	.	CASSQSPPGSEVDEQYF	TGTGCCAGCAGCCAATCGCCCCCCGGTAGCGAGGTCGACGAGCAGTACTTC
TRBD2	TRBV19	18	TRBJ2-4	.	CASSTPGGVGTSTVIQYF	TGTGCCAGTAGTACGCCGGGAGGGGTGGGGACATCGACCGTTATTCAGTACTTC
TRBD1	TRBV5-1	14	TRBJ1-6	few	CASATGDPNSPLHF	TGCGCCAGCGCAACAGGGGATCCCAATTCACCCCTCCACTTT
TRBD2	TRBV5-5	14	TRBJ2-5	.	CASSSGLAEETQYF	TGTGCCAGCAGCTCCGGACTAGCGGAAGAGACCCAGTACTTC
.	TRBV3-1/TRBV3-2	16	TRBJ2-5	.	CASSLRGFGYQETQYF	TGTGCCAGCAGCCTTAGGGGGTTCGGGTACCAAGAGACCCAGTACTTC
.	TRBV11-3	16	TRBJ2-7	.	CASSPAFSRTVSEQYF	TGTGCCAGCAGCCCCGCGTTTTCTCGGACAGTAAGCGAGCAGTACTTC
.	TRBV12-3/TRBV12-4	13	TRBJ1-1	.	CASSLHEDTEAFF	TGTGCCAGCAGTTTACATGAGGACACTGAAGCTTTCTTT
.	TRBV21-1	20	TRBJ1-1	.	CASSKGPPPLRGRSRTEAFF	TGTGCCAGCAGCAAAGGGCCCCCACCTCTCCGGGGGCGCTCCAGGACTGAAGCTTTCTTT
.	TRBV12-3/TRBV12-4	13	TRBJ1-5	.	CASTLSGNQPQHF	TGTGCCAGCACTCTGTCGGGAAATCAGCCCCAGCATTTT
TRBD1	TRBV27	13	TRBJ1-5	.	CASSVQGVQPQHF	TGTGCCAGCAGCGTACAGGGGGTTCAGCCCCAGCATTTT
.	TRBV18	14	TRBJ1-2	.	CASSLDLTNYGYTF	TGTGCCAGCTCCCTGGACCTAACTAACTATGGCTACACCTTC
.	TRBV19	13	TRBJ1-1	.	CASSLQENTEAFF	TGTGCCAGTAGTTTACAGGAGAACACTGAAGCTTTCTTT
TRBD1	TRBV10-3	14	TRBJ2-7	.	CATAKGQGAYEQYF	TGTGCCACCGCAAAGGGACAGGGGGCCTACGAGCAGTACTTC